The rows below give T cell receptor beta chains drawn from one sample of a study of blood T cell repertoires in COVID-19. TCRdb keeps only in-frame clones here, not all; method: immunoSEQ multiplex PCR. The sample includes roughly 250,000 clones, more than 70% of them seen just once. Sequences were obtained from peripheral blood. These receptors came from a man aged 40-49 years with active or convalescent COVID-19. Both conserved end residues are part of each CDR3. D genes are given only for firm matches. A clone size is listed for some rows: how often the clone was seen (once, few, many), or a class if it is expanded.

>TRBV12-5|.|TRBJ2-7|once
CASGRRASSYEQYF
TGTGCTAGTGGCCGGAGGGCCAGCTCCTACGAGCAGTACTTC
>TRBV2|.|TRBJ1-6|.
CAGKVRGYSPLHF
TGTGCCGGTAAAGTCAGGGGCTATTCACCCCTCCACTTT
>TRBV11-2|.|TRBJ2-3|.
CASSQLAGANQYF
TGTGCCAGCAGCCAACTGGCGGGCGCTAACCAGTATTTT
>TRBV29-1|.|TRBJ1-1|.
CSVESGVNTEAFF
TGCAGCGTAGAGTCAGGGGTCAACACTGAAGCTTTCTTT
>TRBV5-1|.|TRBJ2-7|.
CASALGRDNEQYF
TGCGCCAGCGCCCTGGGGAGGGACAACGAGCAGTACTTC
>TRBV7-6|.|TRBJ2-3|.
CASSSPTDTQYF
TGTGCCAGCAGCTCTCCCACAGATACGCAGTATTTT
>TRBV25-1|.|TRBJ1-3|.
CASTEGGLSSGNTIYF
TGTGCCAGCACGGAGGGGGGGCTCAGCTCTGGAAACACCATATATTTT
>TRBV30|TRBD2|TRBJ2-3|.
CAWSVPGFGLAGGPSTDTQYF
TGTGCCTGGAGTGTACCGGGTTTCGGACTAGCGGGAGGCCCGAGCACAGATACGCAGTATTTT
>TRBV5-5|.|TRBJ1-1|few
CASSLQTQMSNTEAFF
TGTGCCAGCAGCTTACAGACCCAAATGAGTAACACTGAAGCTTTCTTT
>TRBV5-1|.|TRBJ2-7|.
CASRSTSAYEQYF
TGCGCCAGCAGATCCACATCTGCCTACGAGCAGTACTTC
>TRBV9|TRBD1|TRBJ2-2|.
CASSVEGQGAGELFF
TGTGCCAGCAGCGTAGAGGGACAGGGGGCCGGGGAGCTGTTTTTT
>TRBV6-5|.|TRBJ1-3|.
CASRLSSGNTIYF
TGTGCCAGCAGACTATCCTCTGGAAACACCATATATTTT
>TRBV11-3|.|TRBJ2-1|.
CASSRLGPLSGEQFF
TGTGCCAGCAGCAGGTTGGGTCCCCTAAGCGGTGAGCAGTTCTTC
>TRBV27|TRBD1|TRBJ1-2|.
CASSPPRGLGYGYTF
TGTGCCAGCAGTCCTCCCAGGGGGCTGGGCTATGGCTACACCTTC
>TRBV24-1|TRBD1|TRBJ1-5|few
CATSRTGGNQPQHF
TGTGCCACCAGCCGGACAGGGGGCAATCAGCCCCAGCATTTT
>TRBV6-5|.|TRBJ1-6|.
CASSLRRVYSPLHF
TGTGCCAGCAGCCTTCGACGGGTTTATTCACCCCTCCACTTT
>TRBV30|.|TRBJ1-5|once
CAWGTGLNQPQHF
TGTGCCTGGGGAACAGGTTTGAATCAGCCCCAGCATTTT
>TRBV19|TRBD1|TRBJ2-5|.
CASMDTGGISETQYF
TGTGCCAGCATGGATACAGGGGGTATATCGGAGACCCAGTACTTC
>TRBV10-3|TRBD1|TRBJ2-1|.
CAISERDRPLSSYNEQFF
TGTGCCATCAGTGAAAGGGACAGGCCGTTAAGCTCCTACAATGAGCAGTTCTTC
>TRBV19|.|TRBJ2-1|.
CASKGNNEQFF
TGTGCCAGTAAGGGGAACAATGAGCAGTTCTTC
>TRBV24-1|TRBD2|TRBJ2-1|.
CATSLAGSNEQFF
TGTGCCACCAGTCTAGCGGGGTCAAATGAGCAGTTCTTC
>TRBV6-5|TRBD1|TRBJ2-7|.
CASSYFGTGGAEQYF
TGTGCCAGCAGTTACTTCGGGACAGGGGGCGCGGAGCAGTACTTC
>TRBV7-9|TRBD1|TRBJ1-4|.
CASSLRGQGEKLFF
TGTGCCAGCAGCTTACGGGGACAGGGTGAAAAACTGTTTTTT
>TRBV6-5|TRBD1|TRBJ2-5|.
CANTRQGLQETQYF
TGTGCCAACACCCGACAGGGGCTTCAAGAGACCCAGTACTTC
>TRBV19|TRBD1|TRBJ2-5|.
CASSINGQGAQETQYF
TGTGCCAGTAGTATCAATGGACAGGGAGCCCAAGAGACCCAGTACTTC
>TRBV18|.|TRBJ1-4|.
CASSPPSKNEKLFF
TGTGCCAGCTCACCACCGAGTAAGAATGAAAAACTGTTTTTT
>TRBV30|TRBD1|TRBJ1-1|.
CAQRGTGPAFF
TGTGCGCAGAGAGGGACAGGGCCAGCTTTCTTT
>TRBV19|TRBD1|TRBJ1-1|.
CASSPYRQGARNTEAFF
TGTGCCAGTAGTCCGTATCGACAGGGGGCGAGGAACACTGAAGCTTTCTTT
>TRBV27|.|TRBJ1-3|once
CASSGDGGSPDTIYF
TGTGCCAGCAGTGGAGATGGAGGCTCTCCTGACACCATATATTTT
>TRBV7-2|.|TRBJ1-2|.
CASTQEVNYGYTF
TGTGCCAGCACCCAGGAGGTTAACTATGGCTACACCTTC
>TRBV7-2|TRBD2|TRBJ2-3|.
CASSITSGGVTDTQYF
TGTGCCAGCAGCATCACTAGCGGGGGGGTTACAGATACGCAGTATTTT
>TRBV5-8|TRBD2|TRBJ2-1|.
CASSLVGREQFF
TGTGCCAGCAGCTTGGTCGGGAGGGAGCAGTTCTTC
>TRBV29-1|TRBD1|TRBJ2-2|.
CSGQTGVGTGELFF
TGCAGCGGTCAGACAGGGGTAGGCACCGGGGAGCTGTTTTTT
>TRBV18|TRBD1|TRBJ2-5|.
CASSPNRGLGETQYF
TGTGCCAGCTCACCAAACAGGGGGCTTGGAGAGACCCAGTACTTC
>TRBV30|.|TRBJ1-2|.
CAWSNLRDGYTF
TGTGCCTGGAGTAACCTGAGGGATGGCTACACCTTC
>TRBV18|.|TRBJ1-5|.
CASSPAEKNQPQHF
TGTGCCAGCTCACCAGCAGAAAAGAATCAGCCCCAGCATTTT
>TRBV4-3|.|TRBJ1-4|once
CASSQEAGGKLFF
TGCGCCAGCAGCCAAGAAGCAGGAGGGAAACTGTTTTTT
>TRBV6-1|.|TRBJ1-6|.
CASSEGSSYNSPLHF
TGTGCCAGCAGTGAGGGGAGCTCCTATAATTCACCCCTCCACTTT
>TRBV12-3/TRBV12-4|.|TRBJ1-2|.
CASSLPGLGYTF
TGTGCCAGCAGTTTACCAGGGCTAGGCTACACCTTC
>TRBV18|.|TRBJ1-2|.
CASSPQGLEGYTF
TGTGCCAGCTCACCGCAGGGGCTGGAGGGCTACACCTTC
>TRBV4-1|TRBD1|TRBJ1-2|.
CASSPPTGGQAPYGYTF
TGCGCCAGCAGCCCCCCTACAGGGGGCCAGGCTCCCTATGGCTACACCTTC
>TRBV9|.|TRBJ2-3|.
CASSVGVSADTQYF
TGTGCCAGCAGCGTGGGAGTAAGCGCAGATACGCAGTATTTT
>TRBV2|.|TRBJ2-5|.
CASSVRPSGETQYF
TGTGCCAGCAGTGTGCGGCCGAGTGGGGAGACCCAGTACTTC
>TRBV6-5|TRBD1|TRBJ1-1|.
CASITDRVGTEAFF
TGTGCCAGCATTACGGACAGGGTGGGCACTGAAGCTTTCTTT
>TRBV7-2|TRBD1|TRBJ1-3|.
CASSSQPSGQGAKYF
TGTGCCAGCAGCAGTCAACCATCCGGACAGGGGGCGAAATATTTT
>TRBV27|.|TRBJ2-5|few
CASSFSSVQETQYF
TGTGCCAGCAGTTTCTCATCAGTCCAAGAGACCCAGTACTTC
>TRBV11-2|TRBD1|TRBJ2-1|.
CASSPRDRGNEQFF
TGTGCCAGCAGCCCCCGAGACAGGGGGAATGAGCAGTTCTTC
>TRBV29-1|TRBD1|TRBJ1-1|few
CSVEDWGQLNTEAFF
TGCAGCGTTGAAGATTGGGGACAGCTGAACACTGAAGCTTTCTTT
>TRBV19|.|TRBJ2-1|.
CASSPLSSYNEQFF
TGTGCCAGTAGTCCTCTGAGCTCCTACAATGAGCAGTTCTTC
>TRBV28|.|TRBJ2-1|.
CASRTTVSSYNEQFF
TGTGCCAGCAGGACAACAGTCAGCTCCTACAATGAGCAGTTCTTC
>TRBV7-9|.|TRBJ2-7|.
CASSPGGSGSYEQYF
TGTGCCAGCAGCCCCGGCGGTAGCGGCTCCTACGAGCAGTACTTC
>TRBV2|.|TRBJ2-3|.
CASRAVESTDTQYF
TGTGCCAGCCGAGCGGTAGAGAGCACAGATACGCAGTATTTT